Below are 6 T cell receptor beta chains sequenced from a single sample in a study of cytomegalovirus exposure and HLA in healthy donors. Generated by immunoSEQ multiplex PCR, the TCRdb table keeps only in-frame clones and is missing some. Found here are some 170,000 clones, 85% to 90% of them singletons; the top ten hold over 4%. Sequencing was performed on PBMCs. These receptor sequences come from a man between 18 and 35 years old in good health and CMV-seropositive.

This chain uses TRBV6-1 with TRBJ2-2, with 8 bases that match TRBD1. V was clipped by 2 bases and J by 8 bases; unmatched bases: 4. The germline CDR1 and CDR2 sequences are MNHNS and SASEGT. The CDR3 runs to 14 residues. CDR3 loop: CASSESGGNGELFF. As DNA, the CDR3 is TGTGCCAGCAGTGAATCAGGGGGCAATGGGGAGCTGTTTTTT.

The chain has TRBV25-1 and TRBJ2-1, with 11 bases matching TRBD2. CDR3 length equals 17 residues. V shed 3 bases, J shed 4 bases, and the junction held 8 bases outside the gene matches. The germline gives CDR1 MGHDK, CDR2 SYGVNS. Here the CDR3 reads CASSDWGLAGGYNEQFF. The DNA of the CDR3 is TGTGCCAGCAGTGATTGGGGGCTAGCGGGAGGATACAATGAGCAGTTCTTC.

The gene calls are TRBV9 and TRBJ2-1, with a weak D call TRBD2 (6 bases). This CDR3 region has 14 residues. V lost 3 bases and J lost 4, with 11 bases in between. Looked up from germline, CDR1 is SGDLS and CDR2 is YYNGEE. For the CDR3, the DNA is TGTGCCAGCAGCGATGGACTATCTTACAATGAGCAGTTCTTC. This sequence encodes CASSDGLSYNEQFF.

The V gene is TRBV7-3, the J gene TRBJ2-2; 9 bases align to TRBD1. V was pared by 5 bases and J by 0 bases, with 10 bases of the junction left unmatched. Per the germline V gene, CDR1 is SGHTA and CDR2 is FQGTGA. This CDR3 has 18 residues. CDR3: CASSLGQGTVANTGELFF. For the CDR3, the DNA is TGTGCCAGCAGCCTTGGACAGGGGACTGTCGCGAACACCGGGGAGCTGTTTTTT. Looking up the rest from reference TRBV7-3 and TRBJ2-2 gives the full variable domain: GAGVSQTPSNKVTEKGKYVELRCDPISGHTALYWYRQSLGQGPEFLIYFQGTGAADDSGLPNDRFFAVRPEGSVSTLKIQRTERGDSAVYLCASSLGQGTVANTGELFFGEGSRLTVL.

The rearrangement joins TRBV7-8 to TRBJ2-7; 7 nucleotides agree with TRBD2. This CDR3 is built from 16 residues. The germline CDR1 and CDR2 sequences are SGHVS and FQNEAQ. After removal of 5 bases from V and 2 bases from J, the junction contained 12 bases not matched to a gene. The CDR3 DNA reads as TGTGCCAGCAGCCGGGCGGGGGAGATCTTAACCTACGAGCAGTACTTC. This translates into CASSRAGEILTYEQYF. Filled out from reference TRBV7-8 and TRBJ2-7, the complete variable domain reads GAGVSQSPRYKVAKRGQDVALRCDPISGHVSLFWYQQALGQGPEFLTYFQNEAQLDKSGLPSDRFFAERPEGSVSTLKIQRTQQEDSAVYLCASSRAGEILTYEQYFGPGTRLTVT.

There are a few counts of this clone. The chain has TRBV5-8 and TRBJ1-5; D is perhaps TRBD1 (6 bases). Germline CDR1 and CDR2: SGHTS and YDEGEE. Trimming stripped 4 bases from V and 0 bases from J, with 14 bases between. The CDR3 length is 16 residues. CDR3 sequence: CASSPYRDTSNQPQHF. CDR3 in DNA: TGTGCCAGCAGCCCATACCGGGACACTAGCAATCAGCCCCAGCATTTT. Combining the CDR3 with reference TRBV5-8 and TRBJ1-5 gives the whole variable domain EAGVTQSPTHLIKTRGQQATLRCSPISGHTSVYWYQQALGLGLQFLLWYDEGEERNRGNFPPRFSGRQFPNYSSELNVNALELEDSALYLCASSPYRDTSNQPQHFGDGTRLSIL.